The subject of this entry is one T cell receptor beta chain. The data stem from a study of blood T cell repertoires in COVID-19. As for the study in general: PBMCs, B-cell-depleted T cells, or T cells provided the cDNA or gDNA that made up the material.

How the authors handled the data: Reference gene primer amplification gave estimated nucleated cell counts. The method was immunoSEQ multiplex PCR; TCRdb's version includes in-frame clones alone and lacks a portion of them. That table furnishes V, J and clone size, whereas the DNA furnished D and trimming. The sample has around 69,000 clones, around 83% seen once; the top ten hold roughly 6.9%. CDR3 length equals 15 residues. Germline V CDR1 and CDR2: SGHVS, FQNEAQ. V gave up 3 bases and J gave up 6 bases; unmatched junction bases: 7. This receptor was taken from a man in his forties or fifties with active COVID-19. The sample taken for sequencing was peripheral blood. This chain connects TRBV7-8 to TRBJ2-7; TRBD2 matches 11 bases. CDR3: CASSFGTSGRGEQYV. In DNA, the CDR3 is TGTGCCAGCAGCTTCGGGACTAGCGGACGGGGCGAGCAGTACGTC.